This passage covers 24 T cell receptor beta chains from one sample sequenced in a study of T cells after yellow fever vaccination. TCRdb re-derived calls from the 5' RACE reads in MiXCR, one entry per CDR3 protein. The sample includes fewer than 450,000 distinct CDR3 sequences, under 5% of them seen just once. The sequenced sample was PBMCs, obtained 5 days after the yellow fever booster vaccination. The receptors here all came from a man aged 18 to 30 who received the YFV17D yellow fever vaccine.

This chain connects TRBV4-3 to TRBJ2-3, with D maybe TRBD2 (6 bases). The CDR3 contains 16 residues. The germline V gene encodes CDR1 LGHNA and CDR2 YSLEER. V was pared by 1 base and J by 6 bases, with 17 bases between. The CDR3 sequence: CASSQAFGGVGDTQYF. The CDR3 DNA reads as TGCGCCAGCAGCCAAGCGTTCGGAGGGGTAGGCGATACGCAGTATTTT.

This clonotype was seen more than once but under ten times. The V call is TRBV4-1, the J call TRBJ2-3; 8 positions match TRBD1. Trimming took 1 base from V and 0 from J; bases not matched to a gene: 12. The CDR3 spans 19 residues. CDR1 is MGHRA, CDR2 YSYEKL, per germline. This chain's CDR3 is CASSQGPFGQGASTDTQYF. CDR3 coding DNA: TGCGCCAGCAGCCAAGGGCCTTTTGGACAGGGAGCTAGCACAGATACGCAGTATTTT.

This clonotype was counted ten times or more. The chain carries TRBV24-1 and TRBJ1-1; D unresolved. Trimming cost V 2 bases and J 7 bases, with 10 bases left between them. This CDR3 has 13 residues. Germline loops: CDR1 KGHDR, CDR2 SFDVKD. The chain's CDR3 is CATSDSNTVEAFF. The DNA for the CDR3 is TGTGCCACCAGTGATTCCAACACAGTTGAAGCTTTCTTT.

CDR3 amino acids: CASRGSQTDGYTF. For the CDR3, the DNA is TGCGCCAGCAGAGGTTCCCAGACGGATGGCTACACCTTC. The chain recombines TRBV5-1 with TRBJ1-2; D unclear. This CDR3 has 13 amino acids. V was clipped by 5 bases and J by 6 bases, with 14 bases between them. Germline CDR1 is SGHRS and CDR2 is YFSETQ.

The rearrangement uses TRBV4-2 and TRBJ2-3; the match to TRBD1 covers 7 bases. In germline, CDR1 is LGHNA, CDR2 YNFKEQ. The CDR3 spans 18 residues. V shed 5 bases, J shed 1 base, and the junction held 15 bases outside the gene matches. The CDR3 reads CASSNRDSGTSGTDTQYF. The CDR3 DNA reads TGTGCCAGCAGCAACCGGGACAGCGGAACCTCCGGCACAGATACGCAGTATTTT.

The table lists this clonotype with many counts. The chain joins TRBV29-1 to TRBJ1-1; D is undetermined. Per the germline V gene, CDR1 is SQVTM and CDR2 is ANQGSEA. V dropped 3 bases and J dropped 4 bases, with 12 bases sitting between them. The CDR3 contains 13 residues. The CDR3 reads CSVDSESATEAFF. The CDR3 DNA follows: TGCAGCGTTGATTCGGAGAGCGCCACTGAAGCTTTCTTT.

The chain recombines TRBV7-9 with TRBJ2-2; 7 bases map to TRBD1. Trimming cost V 5 bases and J 6 bases; bases outside gene matches: 9. Germline CDR1 reads SEHNR; CDR2 reads FQNEAQ (reference sequence). The CDR3 contains 15 residues. The CDR3 is CASSRTTGKPGELFF. CDR3 bases: TGTGCCAGCAGCCGTACGACAGGGAAGCCCGGGGAGCTGTTTTTT.

The chain has TRBV9 and TRBJ2-3; no definite D call. Trimming took 0 bases from V and 3 from J, leaving 8 bases between them. Looked up from germline, CDR1 is SGDLS and CDR2 is YYNGEE. The CDR3 contains 14 residues. The DNA for the CDR3 is TGTGCCAGCAGCGTAGCTCAGGTTACAGATACGCAGTATTTT. Translating it yields CASSVAQVTDTQYF.

In its sample, this clonotype was seen a few times. This chain links TRBV7-9 with TRBJ1-1, with TRBD1 as a possible D gene (6 bases). The germline V gene has CDR1 SEHNR and CDR2 FQNEAQ (reference sequence). This CDR3 comprises 12 residues. V was shortened by 8 bases and J by 4 bases, with 11 bases between the two germline ends. The CDR3 is CASRAGATEAFF. CDR3 DNA sequence: TGTGCCAGCCGGGCAGGGGCCACTGAAGCTTTCTTT. The entire variable domain, with the rest obtained from reference TRBV7-9 and TRBJ1-1, is as follows: DTGVSQNPRHKITKRGQNVTFRCDPISEHNRLYWYRQTLGQGPEFLTYFQNEAQLEKSRLLSDRFSAERPKGSFSTLEIQRTEQGDSAMYLCASRAGATEAFFGQGTRLTVV.

The sample holds a few counts of this clonotype. The chain uses TRBV5-1 and TRBJ1-6; D gene unclear. V lost 4 bases and J 8 bases, leaving 16 bases between the germline ends. The germline CDR1 and CDR2 sequences are SGHRS and YFSETQ. The CDR3 is made up of 15 amino acids. The CDR3 DNA sequence: TGCGCCAGCAGCCTACAGACACACGGGGATTCACCCCTCCACTTT. It specifies CASSLQTHGDSPLHF.

This clonotype was detected only a few times. V and J are TRBV5-1 and TRBJ2-1; D ambiguous. The CDR3 covers 14 residues. Trimming removed 4 bases from V and 9 bases from J, with 17 bases in between. Germline V CDR1 and CDR2: SGHRS, YFSETQ. The CDR3 nucleotides read TGCGCCAGCAGCGCCTCCGGCGTAACCGGTGAGCAGTTCTTC. Translated: CASSASGVTGEQFF. Combining the CDR3 with reference TRBV5-1 and TRBJ2-1 gives the whole variable domain KAGVTQTPRYLIKTRGQQVTLSCSPISGHRSVSWYQQTPGQGLQFLFEYFSETQRNKGNFPGRFSGRQFSNSRSEMNVSTLELGDSALYLCASSASGVTGEQFFGPGTRLTVL.

The V and J genes are TRBV5-1 and TRBJ2-5; D is uncertain. From germline, CDR1 is SGHRS and CDR2 YFSETQ. CDR3 length: 13 amino acids. The ends were cut back, 1 base at V and 5 bases at J, with 9 bases in the middle. CDR3 nucleotides: TGCGCCAGCAGCTTGCGAATTGGGGAGACCCAGTACTTC. Protein: CASSLRIGETQYF. Together with reference TRBV5-1 and TRBJ2-5, the CDR3 gives the full variable domain: KAGVTQTPRYLIKTRGQQVTLSCSPISGHRSVSWYQQTPGQGLQFLFEYFSETQRNKGNFPGRFSGRQFSNSRSEMNVSTLELGDSALYLCASSLRIGETQYFGPGTRLLVL.

This clonotype was recorded a few times. In nucleotides, the CDR3 is TGTGCCAGCAGCCGTACGAGAGATACGCAGTATTTT. Protein: CASSRTRDTQYF. J is TRBJ2-3 and V is TRBV7-8; no clear D. Germline V gene sequence: CDR1 SGHVS, CDR2 FQNEAQ. This CDR3 has 12 amino acids. Trimming removed 5 bases from V and 5 bases from J, with 8 bases in between.

The chain combines TRBV4-1 with TRBJ2-5; D perhaps matches TRBD1 (6 bases). This CDR3 comprises 15 residues. Trimming shortened V by 0 bases and J by 4 bases, and 12 bases separated the two germline ends. Germline values: CDR1 MGHRA, CDR2 YSYEKL. CDR3 sequence: CASSQESGRGETQYF. Here the CDR3 DNA reads TGCGCCAGCAGCCAAGAATCGGGCAGGGGAGAGACCCAGTACTTC.

This clonotype has a count of ten or more. The chain uses TRBV12-3 or TRBV12-4 and TRBJ2-5; tentative D call: TRBD1 (7 bases). Trimming took 5 bases from V and 1 from J, leaving 14 bases between them. The CDR3 spans 15 residues. The CDR3 sequence: CASSRGGGLQETQYF. The CDR3 nucleotides are TGTGCCAGCAGTCGTGGAGGGGGCCTCCAAGAGACCCAGTACTTC.

The table lists this clonotype with many counts. The chain couples TRBV6-2 or TRBV6-3 to TRBJ2-5; 7 bases map to TRBD2. Germline V gene sequence: CDR1 MNHEY, CDR2 SVGEGT. Trimming cost V 6 bases and J 4 bases; bases outside gene matches: 8. The CDR3 sequence is 14 residues long. This CDR3 reads CASRSGIYGETQYF. The DNA of the CDR3 is TGTGCCAGCAGGAGCGGGATTTACGGAGAGACCCAGTACTTC.

This clonotype was observed a few times. The J gene is TRBJ2-2, the V gene TRBV20-1; D gene ambiguous. The CDR3 is 12 amino acids. Germline V gene data show CDR1 as DFQATT and CDR2 as SNEGSKA (reference sequence). V dropped 3 bases and J dropped 1 base, with 3 bases sitting between them. CDR3 loop: CSARENTGELFF. The CDR3 nucleotides read TGCAGTGCTAGGGAGAACACCGGGGAGCTGTTTTTT.

This rearrangement joins TRBV6-5 to TRBJ2-3, with D tentatively TRBD2 (5 bases). This CDR3 is built from 15 residues. The V gene's germline CDR1 is MNHEY and CDR2 SVGAGI. V was shortened by 0 bases and J by 0 bases, with 7 bases between the two germline ends. The chain's CDR3 is CASSYSTGSTDTQYF. The CDR3 nucleotides read TGTGCCAGCAGTTACTCAACGGGGAGCACAGATACGCAGTATTTT.

This clonotype was counted between two and nine times. The V gene is TRBV19, the J gene TRBJ1-5; D might be TRBD1 (6 bases). The length of the CDR3 is 14 residues. Germline-derived CDR1 and CDR2 are LNHDA and SQIVND (reference sequence). Trimming cost V 1 base and J 2 bases, with 6 bases left between them. The CDR3 nucleotides are TGTGCCAGTAGTATAGCAGGGGGCAATCAGCCCCAGCATTTT. Residues: CASSIAGGNQPQHF. Together with reference TRBV19 and TRBJ1-5, the CDR3 gives the full variable domain: DGGITQSPKYLFRKEGQNVTLSCEQNLNHDAMYWYRQDPGQGLRLIYYSQIVNDFQKGDIAEGYSVSREKKESFPLTVTSAQKNPTAFYLCASSIAGGNQPQHFGDGTRLSIL.

This chain connects TRBV5-4 to TRBJ1-1; D is perhaps TRBD1 (6 bases). V was trimmed by 2 bases and J by 6 bases, leaving 14 bases between them. Germline CDR1 and CDR2: SGHNT and YYREEE (reference sequence). The CDR3 has 14 amino acids. The CDR3 coding sequence is TGTGCCAGCAGCTTAAGGGGGTCGATAGCTGAAGCTTTCTTT. Translation gives CASSLRGSIAEAFF.

This clonotype came up a few times. The chain couples TRBV12-3 or TRBV12-4 to TRBJ1-1; 10 bases line up with TRBD1. V was clipped by 6 bases and J by 2 bases; unmatched bases: 3. The CDR3 has 14 residues. The CDR3, as DNA: TGTGCCAGCAGGTGGACAGGGGGAAACACTGAAGCTTTCTTT. It encodes CASRWTGGNTEAFF.

The chain recombines TRBV4-3 with TRBJ2-2; 8 bases align to TRBD2. Germline V lookup: CDR1 LGHNA, CDR2 YSLEER. CDR3 length: 16 residues. The V and J ends lost 5 bases and 4 bases, in that order; junction bases with no gene match: 9. CDR3 loop: CASSFGGGPITGELFF. Written as DNA, the CDR3 is TGCGCCAGCAGCTTCGGGGGGGGACCGATCACCGGGGAGCTGTTTTTT.

This clonotype was seen at least ten times. V is TRBV4-2 and J is TRBJ2-7; 8 bases line up with TRBD1. The V gene end was trimmed by 0 bases and the J gene end by 2 bases; junction bases not matched to a gene: 3. This CDR3 comprises 15 residues. Looked up from germline, CDR1 is LGHNA and CDR2 is YNFKEQ. The CDR3 bases are TGTGCCAGCAGCCAAGAAGGACAGGGACCCTACGAGCAGTACGTC. Translation: CASSQEGQGPYEQYV.

As regards this clonotype: One end of the junction varies from germline; a read error may be responsible. The chain combines TRBV5-1 with TRBJ1-6; TRBD1 matches 7 bases. The CDR3 extends over 15 amino acids. Germline CDR1 reads SGHRS; CDR2 reads YFSETQ. The CDR3 spells CGSSNSPGQSSPLHF. Written as DNA, the CDR3 is TGCGGCAGCAGCAATTCGCCGGGACAGTCTTCACCCCTCCACTTT. Filled out from reference TRBV5-1 and TRBJ1-6, the complete variable domain reads KAGVTQTPRYLIKTRGQQVTLSCSPISGHRSVSWYQQTPGQGLQFLFEYFSETQRNKGNFPGRFSGRQFSNSRSEMNVSTLELGDSALYLCGSSNSPGQSSPLHFGNGTRLTVT.